Listed below are T cell receptor beta chains from one sample, sequenced in a study of cytomegalovirus exposure and HLA in healthy donors. Repertoires were generated with immunoSEQ multiplex PCR, while TCRdb's copy carries only in-frame clones and drops some. The table records about 200,000 clones, roughly 85% of them present only once. Sequencing used PBMCs. The receptors were sampled from a woman younger than 35 in good health and CMV-seronegative. Both conserved end residues are part of each CDR3. D genes are given only for firm matches. The size of a clone is reported for some rows only, either as once, few or many, or as a class for expanded clones.

>TRBV28|.|.|TRBJ1-2|13
TGTGCCAGCAGTCTTGACAGACTCTATGGCTACACCTTC
CASSLDRLYGYTF
>TRBV5-1|.|.|TRBJ2-6|15
TGCGCCAGCGGTAACAGGGTGTCTGGGGCCAACGTCCTGACTTTC
CASGNRVSGANVLTF
>TRBV7-2|.|TRBD2|TRBJ2-1|15
TGTGCCAGCAGCTCCCTAGCGGGAGGGCCGCATGAGCAGTTCTTC
CASSSLAGGPHEQFF
>TRBV18|.|.|TRBJ2-5|12
TGTGCCAGCTCACCCGGTCAAGAGACCCAGTACTTC
CASSPGQETQYF
>TRBV27|once|.|TRBJ1-5|13
TGTGCCAGCAGCTTTGGTTGGAATCAGCCCCAGCATTTT
CASSFGWNQPQHF
>TRBV11-2|.|.|TRBJ2-3|16
TGTGCCAGCAGCCAGACCCGACCGAAGGGCACAGATACGCAGTATTTT
CASSQTRPKGTDTQYF
>TRBV5-1|.|.|TRBJ2-7|13
TGCGCCAGCAGCCCCTCCAACCACTACGAGCAGTACTTC
CASSPSNHYEQYF
>TRBV5-1|.|TRBD1|TRBJ2-6|15
TGCGCCAGCAGCCCGGGACAGGTTGGGGCCAACGTCCTGACTTTC
CASSPGQVGANVLTF
>TRBV30|.|TRBD2|TRBJ2-3|15
TGTGCCTGGAGTGTAAAGACTAGCGGGAGGAATGCGCAGTATTTT
CAWSVKTSGRNAQYF
>TRBV5-1|.|TRBD1|TRBJ2-3|15
TGCGCCAGCAGCTCCGGGACAGATAGCACAGATACGCAGTATTTT
CASSSGTDSTDTQYF
>TRBV13|.|.|TRBJ2-3|15
TGTGCCAGCAGGTCCCTAGGACGGGGTAGGGATACGCAGTATTTT
CASRSLGRGRDTQYF
>TRBV6-5|once|.|TRBJ2-6|16
TGTGCCAGCAGTTCTCAGGGTTTCCCTGGGGCCAACGTCCTGACTTTC
CASSSQGFPGANVLTF
>TRBV5-3|.|.|TRBJ1-2|13
TGTGCCAGAAGGAAGACTGCGCGCTATGGCTACACCTTC
CARRKTARYGYTF
>TRBV4-2|few|TRBD2|TRBJ2-2|16
TGTGCCAGCAGCCCCCAACTGACGGGAGGCGGCGGGGAGCTGTTTTTT
CASSPQLTGGGGELFF
>TRBV10-3|.|.|TRBJ2-3|12
TGTGCCATCAAAGGACCAACAGATACGCAGTATTTT
CAIKGPTDTQYF
>TRBV6-1|.|.|TRBJ1-1|15
TGTGCCAGCAAGGGGCCGACCTTAAGTGGCACTGAAGCTTTCTTT
CASKGPTLSGTEAFF
>TRBV27|once|.|TRBJ2-6|19
TGTGCCAGCAGTTTAGTAGGGCGGTTGGCGCTTTCCGGGGCCAACGTCCTGACTTTC
CASSLVGRLALSGANVLTF
>TRBV25-1|once|TRBD2|TRBJ2-2|14
TGTGCCAGCCGGCTAGCGGGGAACACCGGGGAGCTGTTTTTT
CASRLAGNTGELFF
>TRBV7-3|.|TRBD2|TRBJ2-3|15
TGTGCCAGCAGCTCGACCGGGACTAGCCCAGATACGCAGTATTTT
CASSSTGTSPDTQYF
>TRBV6-5|.|.|TRBJ1-5|14
TGTGCCAGTAAAGGGAGGTATAGCAATCAGCCCCAGCATTTT
CASKGRYSNQPQHF
>TRBV6-5|.|TRBD1|TRBJ2-1|16
TGTGCCAGCAGTTACTCGAGGTATACAGGGGGCCATGAGCAGTTCTTC
CASSYSRYTGGHEQFF
>TRBV7-3|once|.|TRBJ2-3|13
TGTGCCAGCTCGCCAAGCATCACAGATACGCAGTATTTT
CASSPSITDTQYF
>TRBV5-1|.|TRBD1|TRBJ2-1|14
TGCGCCAGCAGCCCGGGACAGGGTCTGAGTGAGCAGTTCTTC
CASSPGQGLSEQFF
>TRBV5-4|.|TRBD1|TRBJ1-3|15
TGTGCCAGCAGCTCTCCCGACAGGGACGGAAACACCATATATTTT
CASSSPDRDGNTIYF
>TRBV5-1|.|.|TRBJ2-1|13
TGCGCCAGCATGGCGGGGATTGGCAATGAGCAGTTCTTC
CASMAGIGNEQFF
>TRBV2|.|TRBD2|TRBJ2-7|15
TGTGCCAGCAGTGGGACGGGGGGGCCCTGGTACGAGCAGTACTTC
CASSGTGGPWYEQYF
>TRBV18|.|TRBD2|TRBJ2-7|14
TGTGCCAGCTCACCACCAGGGACTAGTCGGGAGCAGTACTTC
CASSPPGTSREQYF
>TRBV25-1|.|.|TRBJ1-6|18
TGTGCCAGCAGTGACGAGAAGATCCAGAGCTCCTATAATTCACCCCTCCACTTT
CASSDEKIQSSYNSPLHF
>TRBV2|.|.|TRBJ2-5|13
TGTGCCAGCAGTGAACTAGGGGGAGAGACCCAGTACTTC
CASSELGGETQYF
>TRBV27|.|.|TRBJ2-7|16
TGTGCCAGCAGTCCCGCCGGGACACGTTACTCCTACGAGCAGTACTTC
CASSPAGTRYSYEQYF
>TRBV9|many|.|TRBJ1-1|13
TGTGCCAGCAGCGTAGAGGGGAACACTGAAGCTTTCTTT
CASSVEGNTEAFF
>TRBV27|.|.|TRBJ1-1|15
TGTGCCAGCAGAAAAACGGGGTTGCTGAACACTGAAGCTTTCTTT
CASRKTGLLNTEAFF
>TRBV6-1|.|TRBD1|TRBJ2-1|15
TGTGCCAGCGCCGACAGGGGTTCGTCCTACAATGAGCAGTTCTTC
CASADRGSSYNEQFF
>TRBV5-8|.|.|TRBJ1-3|16
TGTGCCAGCAGCCCAGGGACGGCGAGACATGGAAACACCATATATTTT
CASSPGTARHGNTIYF
>TRBV19|.|.|TRBJ1-2|14
TGTGCCAGTAAATACAGCGGACAGCACGGTGGCTACACCTTC
CASKYSGQHGGYTF
>TRBV18|few|TRBD1|TRBJ2-7|16
TGTGCCAGCTCACCGAACCGGGACAGGGTCTCCTACGAGCAGTACTTC
CASSPNRDRVSYEQYF
>TRBV9|.|TRBD2|TRBJ2-5|16
TGTGCCAGCAGCTCCCAGGGCGGGAGCGGGGGCGAGACCCAGTACTTC
CASSSQGGSGGETQYF
>TRBV5-6|.|TRBD2|TRBJ2-7|17
TGTGCCAGCAGCCCCGGGACTAGCGGGACCTTCTCCTACGAGCAGTACTTC
CASSPGTSGTFSYEQYF
>TRBV18|.|.|TRBJ1-1|14
TGTGCCAGCTCACCTCAGGGGCAGAACACTGAAGCTTTCTTT
CASSPQGQNTEAFF
>TRBV4-1|.|TRBD2|TRBJ2-1|15
TGCGCCAGCAGTCTAAGCGGGAACGACTACAATGAGCAGTTCTTC
CASSLSGNDYNEQFF
>TRBV5-1|.|.|TRBJ2-3|14
TGCGCCAGCAGCTTGGAGGGGATACTTGATACGCAGTATTTT
CASSLEGILDTQYF
>TRBV28|.|.|TRBJ2-2|13
TGTGCCAGCAGGACCTCTGACACCGGGGAGCTGTTTTTT
CASRTSDTGELFF
>TRBV6-1|.|.|TRBJ1-1|16
TGTGCCAGCAGTGAAGCGCTAGGACGGGAAAACACTGAAGCTTTCTTT
CASSEALGRENTEAFF
>TRBV9|.|TRBD1|TRBJ1-1|15
TGTGCTAGCAGCGGTAGCAGGGGGCGAAGAACTGAAGCTTTCTTT
CASSGSRGRRTEAFF
>TRBV25-1|.|.|TRBJ2-1|16
TGTGCCAGCAGTGCATCTCGGACAGTCCCCTACAATGAGCAGTTCTTC
CASSASRTVPYNEQFF
>TRBV5-1|.|TRBD1|TRBJ2-7|15
TGCGCCAGCAGCTCAATACAGGGGAATTCCTACGAGCAGTACTTC
CASSSIQGNSYEQYF
>TRBV6-5|.|.|TRBJ1-5|13
TGTGCCAGCAGTTACGGGTCCAATCAGCCCCAGCATTTT
CASSYGSNQPQHF
>TRBV7-9|few|.|TRBJ1-2|14
TGTGCCAGCAGACCCGACAGATCGAACTATGGCTACACCTTC
CASRPDRSNYGYTF
>TRBV28|few|.|TRBJ1-5|15
TGTGCCAGCACCTCACGAGGGGGTCAGGGTCAGCCCCAGCATTTT
CASTSRGGQGQPQHF
>TRBV6-1|.|TRBD2|TRBJ2-1|15
TGTGCCAGCAGCCAGTCTAGCGGGTCGTACAATGAGCAGTTCTTC
CASSQSSGSYNEQFF
>TRBV5-4|.|TRBD1|TRBJ1-2|15
TGTGCCAGCAGCTTACGACAGGGGGTGAATAATGGCTACACCTTC
CASSLRQGVNNGYTF
>TRBV6-1|.|TRBD1|TRBJ2-2|16
TGTGCCAGCAGTGTACTACAGGGGACGGGGACCGGGGAGCTGTTTTTT
CASSVLQGTGTGELFF
>TRBV13|.|TRBD2|TRBJ2-3|21
TGTGCCAGCAGCTCGACCGGGACTAGCGGGGGGGCGGGCTACCACACAGATACGCAGTATTTT
CASSSTGTSGGAGYHTDTQYF
>TRBV15|few|.|TRBJ1-5|17
TGTGCCACCAGCAGAGAGACCGGGACGGCTTTAGGTCAGCCCCAGCATTTT
CATSRETGTALGQPQHF